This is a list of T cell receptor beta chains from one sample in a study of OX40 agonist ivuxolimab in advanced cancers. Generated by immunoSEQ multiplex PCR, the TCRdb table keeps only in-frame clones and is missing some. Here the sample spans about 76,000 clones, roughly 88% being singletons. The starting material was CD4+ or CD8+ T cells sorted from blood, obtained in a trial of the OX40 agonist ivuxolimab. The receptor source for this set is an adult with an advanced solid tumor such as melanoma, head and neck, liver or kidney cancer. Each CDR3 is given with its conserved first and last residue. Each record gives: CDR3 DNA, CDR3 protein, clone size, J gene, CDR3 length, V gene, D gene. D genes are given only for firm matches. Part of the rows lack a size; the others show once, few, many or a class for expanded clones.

cdr3_nt: TGTGCCAGCTCACCGGGGACAAACACAGATACGCAGTATTTT
cdr3_aa: CASSPGTNTDTQYF
clone_size: .
j_call: TRBJ2-3
cdr3_length: 14
v_call: TRBV18
d_call: .

cdr3_nt: TGTGCCAGCAGCCGACAGGGGGCCACCTACGAGCAGTACTTC
cdr3_aa: CASSRQGATYEQYF
clone_size: .
j_call: TRBJ2-7
cdr3_length: 14
v_call: TRBV5-6
d_call: TRBD1

cdr3_nt: TGTGCCAGCAGCTTAGAGCCCAGCTCCTACGAGCAGTACTTC
cdr3_aa: CASSLEPSSYEQYF
clone_size: few
j_call: TRBJ2-7
cdr3_length: 14
v_call: TRBV11-2
d_call: .

cdr3_nt: TGTGCCAGTAGTATCGGCGGGGCTTCCAATCAGCCCCAGCATTTT
cdr3_aa: CASSIGGASNQPQHF
clone_size: .
j_call: TRBJ1-5
cdr3_length: 15
v_call: TRBV19
d_call: .

cdr3_nt: TGCGCCAGCAGTGACCCAGGGGTCGGAAAACTGTTTTTT
cdr3_aa: CASSDPGVGKLFF
clone_size: .
j_call: TRBJ1-4
cdr3_length: 13
v_call: TRBV10-2
d_call: .

cdr3_nt: TGCGCCAGCAGCCGGGGACAGGGAAACTATGGCTACACCTTC
cdr3_aa: CASSRGQGNYGYTF
clone_size: .
j_call: TRBJ1-2
cdr3_length: 14
v_call: TRBV5-1
d_call: TRBD1

cdr3_nt: TGTGCCAGCAGCCATCCTAGGACAGGGGACACTGAAGCTTTCTTT
cdr3_aa: CASSHPRTGDTEAFF
clone_size: .
j_call: TRBJ1-1
cdr3_length: 15
v_call: TRBV7-2
d_call: TRBD1

cdr3_nt: TGTGCCAGCAGTCGACAGGGTGGCAATCAGCCCCAGCATTTT
cdr3_aa: CASSRQGGNQPQHF
clone_size: .
j_call: TRBJ1-5
cdr3_length: 14
v_call: TRBV27
d_call: TRBD1

cdr3_nt: TGTGCCAGCAGCCCCGCCCCACAAGAAAACACCATATATTTT
cdr3_aa: CASSPAPQENTIYF
clone_size: .
j_call: TRBJ1-3
cdr3_length: 14
v_call: TRBV5-4
d_call: .

cdr3_nt: TGTGCCAGCAGCTCACCGCTAGCGGGAGGGGAGCAGTTCTTC
cdr3_aa: CASSSPLAGGEQFF
clone_size: .
j_call: TRBJ2-1
cdr3_length: 14
v_call: TRBV7-2
d_call: TRBD2

cdr3_nt: TGCGCCAGCAGCTTCGCTGGAGCAGGGGGCTCCCACGAGCAGTACTTC
cdr3_aa: CASSFAGAGGSHEQYF
clone_size: .
j_call: TRBJ2-7
cdr3_length: 16
v_call: TRBV5-1
d_call: TRBD1

cdr3_nt: TGTGCCTCACGGACAGCAACTAATGAAAAACTGTTTTTT
cdr3_aa: CASRTATNEKLFF
clone_size: .
j_call: TRBJ1-4
cdr3_length: 13
v_call: TRBV27
d_call: .

cdr3_nt: TGTGCCAGTTGTTCTGCGGGAGCGGGATACAATGAGCAGTTCTTC
cdr3_aa: CASCSAGAGYNEQFF
clone_size: .
j_call: TRBJ2-1
cdr3_length: 15
v_call: TRBV6-5
d_call: TRBD2

cdr3_nt: TGTGCCAGCTCCCTGAGATCCTACGAGCAGTACTTC
cdr3_aa: CASSLRSYEQYF
clone_size: .
j_call: TRBJ2-7
cdr3_length: 12
v_call: TRBV6-4
d_call: .

cdr3_nt: TGTGCCAGCAGTTTTAGCGGGAGAGACAATGAGCAGTTCTTC
cdr3_aa: CASSFSGRDNEQFF
clone_size: .
j_call: TRBJ2-1
cdr3_length: 14
v_call: TRBV27
d_call: TRBD2

cdr3_nt: TGCGCCAGCAGCCAATCCCGGACGGCCCAAGAGACCCAGTACTTC
cdr3_aa: CASSQSRTAQETQYF
clone_size: .
j_call: TRBJ2-5
cdr3_length: 15
v_call: TRBV5-1
d_call: .

cdr3_nt: TGTGCCAGCAGGGCGACTAAGTACTTC
cdr3_aa: CASRATKYF
clone_size: few
j_call: TRBJ2-7
cdr3_length: 9
v_call: TRBV6-6
d_call: .

cdr3_nt: TGCAGCGTTGCGGAGGGTCGCGAGCAGTACTTC
cdr3_aa: CSVAEGREQYF
clone_size: .
j_call: TRBJ2-7
cdr3_length: 11
v_call: TRBV29-1
d_call: .

cdr3_nt: TGCGCCAGCAGCTTGGCCGTGGGGGGTCGGAAGACCCAGTACTTC
cdr3_aa: CASSLAVGGRKTQYF
clone_size: once
j_call: TRBJ2-5
cdr3_length: 15
v_call: TRBV5-1
d_call: .

cdr3_nt: TGCGCCAGCAGCTACGGACAGGGTTACCAAGAGACCCAGTACTTC
cdr3_aa: CASSYGQGYQETQYF
clone_size: .
j_call: TRBJ2-5
cdr3_length: 15
v_call: TRBV5-1
d_call: TRBD1

cdr3_nt: TGTGCCAGCTCACCAGAATTAAGCGGGGGCACAGATACGCAGTATTTT
cdr3_aa: CASSPELSGGTDTQYF
clone_size: .
j_call: TRBJ2-3
cdr3_length: 16
v_call: TRBV18
d_call: TRBD2

cdr3_nt: TGCGCCAGCAGCTTGGACGTGCCTTATGGCTACGAGCAGTACTTC
cdr3_aa: CASSLDVPYGYEQYF
clone_size: .
j_call: TRBJ2-7
cdr3_length: 15
v_call: TRBV5-1
d_call: .

cdr3_nt: TGTGCCAGCAGTGAACAGGGCAGACCCACAGATACGCAGTATTTT
cdr3_aa: CASSEQGRPTDTQYF
clone_size: .
j_call: TRBJ2-3
cdr3_length: 15
v_call: TRBV2
d_call: .

cdr3_nt: TGTGCCAGCAGCTTCGGGGGGGGTCAGCCCCAGCATTTT
cdr3_aa: CASSFGGGQPQHF
clone_size: .
j_call: TRBJ1-5
cdr3_length: 13
v_call: TRBV5-6
d_call: .

cdr3_nt: TGTGCCTGGAGTACTGGGTCTGGGCAGTACTTC
cdr3_aa: CAWSTGSGQYF
clone_size: .
j_call: TRBJ2-5
cdr3_length: 11
v_call: TRBV30
d_call: .

cdr3_nt: TGCGCCAGCAGCTCCGGACGGGGCGTTAACTATGGCTACACCTTC
cdr3_aa: CASSSGRGVNYGYTF
clone_size: .
j_call: TRBJ1-2
cdr3_length: 15
v_call: TRBV5-1
d_call: .

cdr3_nt: TGCGCCAGCAGCCAAGGCCTCGAATTTAACTATGGCTACACCTTC
cdr3_aa: CASSQGLEFNYGYTF
clone_size: .
j_call: TRBJ1-2
cdr3_length: 15
v_call: TRBV4-3
d_call: .

cdr3_nt: TGTGCCAGCAAGGGACAGGGAACCACCGGGGAGCTGTTTTTT
cdr3_aa: CASKGQGTTGELFF
clone_size: .
j_call: TRBJ2-2
cdr3_length: 14
v_call: TRBV9
d_call: TRBD1

cdr3_nt: TGTGCCAGCAGCTTAGGGGGACTAGCGGGACAAGAGACCCAGTACTTC
cdr3_aa: CASSLGGLAGQETQYF
clone_size: .
j_call: TRBJ2-5
cdr3_length: 16
v_call: TRBV7-6
d_call: TRBD2

cdr3_nt: TGTGCCAGCAGCTCACGACAGGGGGGGAGCTACGAGCAGTACTTC
cdr3_aa: CASSSRQGGSYEQYF
clone_size: .
j_call: TRBJ2-7
cdr3_length: 15
v_call: TRBV5-4
d_call: TRBD1

cdr3_nt: TGCGCCAGCAGCTGGACTAGCGGGAACCCCGAAGATACGCAGTATTTT
cdr3_aa: CASSWTSGNPEDTQYF
clone_size: .
j_call: TRBJ2-3
cdr3_length: 16
v_call: TRBV10-2
d_call: TRBD2

cdr3_nt: TGTGCCAGCAGCTTAGCGAGTCTAGCAGGGGGGAACCAAGAGACCCAGTACTTC
cdr3_aa: CASSLASLAGGNQETQYF
clone_size: .
j_call: TRBJ2-5
cdr3_length: 18
v_call: TRBV7-9
d_call: .

cdr3_nt: TGTGCCAGCTCCGGAAGAGGAGAAAAACTGTTTTTT
cdr3_aa: CASSGRGEKLFF
clone_size: once
j_call: TRBJ1-4
cdr3_length: 12
v_call: TRBV18
d_call: .

cdr3_nt: TGTGCCAGCAGTGAAGCTGACCGCCGGAGGTGGGAGCAGTACTTC
cdr3_aa: CASSEADRRRWEQYF
clone_size: .
j_call: TRBJ2-7
cdr3_length: 15
v_call: TRBV6-1
d_call: .

cdr3_nt: TGCGCCAGCAGCCAAGAACTAGGGGGGCCTCAGCCCCAGCATTTT
cdr3_aa: CASSQELGGPQPQHF
clone_size: .
j_call: TRBJ1-5
cdr3_length: 15
v_call: TRBV4-1
d_call: .

cdr3_nt: TGTGCCAGCAGCTCAGACAGTCTTGGAGAGACCCAGTACTTC
cdr3_aa: CASSSDSLGETQYF
clone_size: .
j_call: TRBJ2-5
cdr3_length: 14
v_call: TRBV7-7
d_call: .

cdr3_nt: TGTGCCAGCAGAACAGGGGGGGACTATGGCTACACCTTC
cdr3_aa: CASRTGGDYGYTF
clone_size: .
j_call: TRBJ1-2
cdr3_length: 13
v_call: TRBV6-1
d_call: TRBD1

cdr3_nt: TGCAGCGTGGGGGACAGGGGGAGTGAAAAACTGTTTTTT
cdr3_aa: CSVGDRGSEKLFF
clone_size: .
j_call: TRBJ1-4
cdr3_length: 13
v_call: TRBV29-1
d_call: TRBD1

cdr3_nt: TGTGCCAGCAGCTTGAATCCGAACTCTGGGGCCAACGTCCTGACTTTC
cdr3_aa: CASSLNPNSGANVLTF
clone_size: .
j_call: TRBJ2-6
cdr3_length: 16
v_call: TRBV5-4
d_call: .

cdr3_nt: TGTGCCAGCGGTCGACAGGGGATCTACGAGCAGTACTTC
cdr3_aa: CASGRQGIYEQYF
clone_size: .
j_call: TRBJ2-7
cdr3_length: 13
v_call: TRBV27
d_call: TRBD1

cdr3_nt: TGTGCCAGCAGCTTATCGGCGCTAGCGGGGGGGAAAGATACGCAGTATTTT
cdr3_aa: CASSLSALAGGKDTQYF
clone_size: .
j_call: TRBJ2-3
cdr3_length: 17
v_call: TRBV7-4
d_call: TRBD2

cdr3_nt: TGTGCCAGCAGTGGGGCGAGGGGGCTGTCAACTAATGAAAAACTGTTTTTT
cdr3_aa: CASSGARGLSTNEKLFF
clone_size: .
j_call: TRBJ1-4
cdr3_length: 17
v_call: TRBV25-1
d_call: TRBD1

cdr3_nt: TGCAGCATTGAGGCAGGGGCAGGAAACACCATATATTTT
cdr3_aa: CSIEAGAGNTIYF
clone_size: .
j_call: TRBJ1-3
cdr3_length: 13
v_call: TRBV29-1
d_call: .

cdr3_nt: TGCAGCGTGGATAGCGGGAGTTACGAGCAGTACTTC
cdr3_aa: CSVDSGSYEQYF
clone_size: .
j_call: TRBJ2-7
cdr3_length: 12
v_call: TRBV29-1
d_call: TRBD2

cdr3_nt: TGCGCCAGCAGCTTATCTTCTAGCGGGAGTGGGGATACGCAGTATTTT
cdr3_aa: CASSLSSSGSGDTQYF
clone_size: .
j_call: TRBJ2-3
cdr3_length: 16
v_call: TRBV5-1
d_call: TRBD2

cdr3_nt: TGTGCCAGCAGTTTAGCCCTAGGGGTTCGGTATGGCTACACCTTC
cdr3_aa: CASSLALGVRYGYTF
clone_size: medium-sized
j_call: TRBJ1-2
cdr3_length: 15
v_call: TRBV27
d_call: .

cdr3_nt: TGTGCCAGCAGCCGGGGGGGTACTAACACTGAAGCTTTCTTT
cdr3_aa: CASSRGGTNTEAFF
clone_size: .
j_call: TRBJ1-1
cdr3_length: 14
v_call: TRBV6-4
d_call: .

cdr3_nt: TGTGCCAGCAGCTCGGGACTACATTACGAGCAGTACTTC
cdr3_aa: CASSSGLHYEQYF
clone_size: .
j_call: TRBJ2-7
cdr3_length: 13
v_call: TRBV7-3
d_call: TRBD2

cdr3_nt: TGTGCCAGCAGTCCAATACTAGGCATTCAGTACTTC
cdr3_aa: CASSPILGIQYF
clone_size: .
j_call: TRBJ2-4
cdr3_length: 12
v_call: TRBV6-6
d_call: .

cdr3_nt: TGTGCCAGCAGTTTAGGAGTAGCGGCGGGGGGGCCATACGAGCAGTACTTC
cdr3_aa: CASSLGVAAGGPYEQYF
clone_size: .
j_call: TRBJ2-7
cdr3_length: 17
v_call: TRBV27
d_call: TRBD2